Listed below are T cell receptor beta chains from one sample, sequenced in a study of regulatory T cells in long-lasting Graves disease. TCRdb fed the multiplex PCR reads into MiXCR, producing one record per CDR3 protein. The repertoire holds under 300,000 distinct CDR3 sequences, with 18% as singletons. The sample was also reused in another study, on T cells in Graves' hyperthyroidism and ophthalmopathy.

The source was peripheral blood mononuclear cells (PBMCs), collected at new diagnosis, from a patient treated with antithyroid drugs. These receptors originate from a woman aged 25 to 39 with Graves disease. The CDR3 runs from the conserved cysteine through the conserved F or W. The order of the fields is V gene, J gene, clone size, D gene, CDR3 protein, CDR3 DNA. The D gene is left open where the match is weak. For some rows the clone size is stated as once, few or many, or as a class when expanded; others skip it.

v_call: TRBV20-1; j_call: TRBJ2-3; clone_size: many; d_call: TRBD2; cdr3_aa: CSASFGGATDTQYF; cdr3_nt: TGCAGTGCTAGTTTCGGGGGGGCCACAGATACGCAGTATTTT
v_call: TRBV9; j_call: TRBJ2-5; clone_size: .; d_call: .; cdr3_aa: CASSVVGGQETQYF; cdr3_nt: TGTGCCAGCAGCGTAGTAGGCGGACAAGAGACCCAGTACTTC
v_call: TRBV3-1; j_call: TRBJ1-5; clone_size: many; d_call: TRBD1; cdr3_aa: CASSQDQGARGQPQHF; cdr3_nt: TGTGCCAGCAGCCAAGATCAGGGGGCAAGGGGTCAGCCCCAGCATTTT
v_call: TRBV20-1; j_call: TRBJ2-7; clone_size: many; d_call: .; cdr3_aa: CSATEQHYEQYF; cdr3_nt: TGCAGTGCCACGGAACAGCACTACGAGCAGTACTTC
v_call: TRBV14; j_call: TRBJ1-6; clone_size: many; d_call: .; cdr3_aa: CASSPILRTVGTSYNSPLHF; cdr3_nt: TGTGCCAGCAGCCCCATTCTACGGACAGTGGGGACCTCCTATAATTCACCCCTCCACTTT
v_call: TRBV4-1; j_call: TRBJ2-7; clone_size: .; d_call: TRBD1; cdr3_aa: CASSQDRAGGGDEQYF; cdr3_nt: TGCGCCAGCAGCCAAGATAGGGCAGGGGGTGGCGACGAGCAGTACTTC
v_call: TRBV13; j_call: TRBJ1-1; clone_size: many; d_call: TRBD1; cdr3_aa: CASSLGGRGIAFF; cdr3_nt: TGTGCCAGCAGCTTAGGGGGCAGGGGGATAGCTTTCTTT
v_call: TRBV29-1; j_call: TRBJ1-1; clone_size: many; d_call: .; cdr3_aa: CSVEPGWGEAFF; cdr3_nt: TGCAGCGTGGAGCCGGGGTGGGGTGAAGCTTTCTTT
v_call: TRBV6-5; j_call: TRBJ1-5; clone_size: many; d_call: TRBD1; cdr3_aa: CASSLTAGGGQPQHF; cdr3_nt: TGTGCCAGCAGTTTAACAGCAGGGGGCGGTCAGCCCCAGCATTTT
v_call: TRBV4-1; j_call: TRBJ2-1; clone_size: .; d_call: TRBD2; cdr3_aa: CASSQGPFGGAYNEQFF; cdr3_nt: TGCGCCAGCAGCCAAGGGCCTTTCGGGGGGGCCTACAATGAGCAGTTCTTC
v_call: TRBV12-5; j_call: TRBJ1-1; clone_size: many; d_call: .; cdr3_aa: CASGLPGLNTEAFF; cdr3_nt: TGTGCTAGTGGTCTCCCCGGATTGAACACTGAAGCTTTCTTT
v_call: TRBV5-1; j_call: TRBJ1-4; clone_size: many; d_call: TRBD1; cdr3_aa: CASSVDRPNEKLFF; cdr3_nt: TGCGCCAGCAGCGTGGACAGGCCTAATGAAAAACTGTTTTTT
v_call: TRBV7-2; j_call: TRBJ2-4; clone_size: .; d_call: TRBD2; cdr3_aa: CASSRTSGGGGAKNIQYF; cdr3_nt: TGTGCCAGCAGCCGCACTAGCGGGGGGGGGGGGGCCAAAAACATTCAGTACTTC
v_call: TRBV19; j_call: TRBJ2-3; clone_size: .; d_call: TRBD2; cdr3_aa: CASRTSGSTDTQYF; cdr3_nt: TGTGCCAGTAGGACTAGCGGTAGCACAGATACGCAGTATTTT
v_call: TRBV7-2; j_call: TRBJ1-1; clone_size: few; d_call: .; cdr3_aa: CAGSEPGQGWTTEAFF; cdr3_nt: TGTGCCGGCAGCGAACCAGGTCAGGGGTGGACCACTGAAGCTTTCTTC
v_call: TRBV7-9; j_call: TRBJ1-1; clone_size: .; d_call: TRBD1; cdr3_aa: CASSLPGQGPFAFF; cdr3_nt: TGTGCCAGCAGCCTTCCGGGACAGGGCCCTTTTGCTTTCTTT
v_call: TRBV6-1; j_call: TRBJ1-1; clone_size: many; d_call: .; cdr3_aa: CASSELKPAFF; cdr3_nt: TGTGCCAGCAGTGAACTCAAACCGGCTTTCTTT
v_call: TRBV20-1; j_call: TRBJ1-4; clone_size: many; d_call: .; cdr3_aa: CSVQTEINEKLFF; cdr3_nt: TGCAGTGTCCAGACAGAGATTAATGAAAAACTGTTTTTT
v_call: TRBV7-8; j_call: TRBJ2-7; clone_size: many; d_call: .; cdr3_aa: CASSFLPTVTYEQYF; cdr3_nt: TGTGCCAGCAGCTTCCTACCGACAGTTACCTACGAGCAGTACTTC
v_call: TRBV7-3; j_call: TRBJ1-2; clone_size: .; d_call: .; cdr3_aa: CASSRGRGGYTF; cdr3_nt: TGTGCCAGCAGTCGGGGACGGGGGGGCTACACCTTC
v_call: TRBV29-1; j_call: TRBJ2-1; clone_size: many; d_call: .; cdr3_aa: CSVEGFRVPYNEQFF; cdr3_nt: TGCAGCGTTGAAGGATTTAGGGTACCCTACAATGAGCAGTTCTTC
v_call: TRBV5-1; j_call: TRBJ2-7; clone_size: many; d_call: .; cdr3_aa: CASSFRAGDTYTYEQYF; cdr3_nt: TGCGCCAGCAGCTTCCGGGCTGGGGACACTTATACCTACGAGCAGTACTTC